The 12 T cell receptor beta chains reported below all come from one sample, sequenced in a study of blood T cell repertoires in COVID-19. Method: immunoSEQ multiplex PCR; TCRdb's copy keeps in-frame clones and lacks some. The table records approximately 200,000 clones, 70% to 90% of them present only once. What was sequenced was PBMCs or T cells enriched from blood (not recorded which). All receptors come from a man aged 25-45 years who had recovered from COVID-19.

The CDR3 spells CASSTYGLAEHNEQFF. The CDR3 DNA follows: TGTGCCAGCAGTACTTACGGACTAGCGGAACACAATGAGCAGTTCTTC. V usage is TRBV2 and J usage is TRBJ2-1, with 10 bases fitting TRBD2. Germline V gene sequence: CDR1 SNHLY, CDR2 FYNNEI. The CDR3 has 16 amino acids. After removal of 5 bases from V and 5 bases from J, the junction contained 9 bases not matched to a gene.

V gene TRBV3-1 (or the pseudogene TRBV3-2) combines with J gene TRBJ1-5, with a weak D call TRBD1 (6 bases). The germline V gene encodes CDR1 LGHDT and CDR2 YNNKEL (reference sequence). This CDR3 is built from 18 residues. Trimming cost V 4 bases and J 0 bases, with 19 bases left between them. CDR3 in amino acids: CASSPRPWGPYSNQPQHF. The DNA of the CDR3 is TGTGCCAGCAGCCCAAGACCGTGGGGGCCATATAGCAATCAGCCCCAGCATTTT.

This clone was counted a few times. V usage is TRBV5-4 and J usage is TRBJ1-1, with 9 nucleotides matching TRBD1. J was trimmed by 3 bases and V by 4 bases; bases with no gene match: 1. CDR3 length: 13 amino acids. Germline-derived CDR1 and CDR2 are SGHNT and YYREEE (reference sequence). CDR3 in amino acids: CASSRDRDTEAFF. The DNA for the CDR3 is TGTGCCAGCAGCCGGGACAGGGACACTGAAGCTTTCTTT.

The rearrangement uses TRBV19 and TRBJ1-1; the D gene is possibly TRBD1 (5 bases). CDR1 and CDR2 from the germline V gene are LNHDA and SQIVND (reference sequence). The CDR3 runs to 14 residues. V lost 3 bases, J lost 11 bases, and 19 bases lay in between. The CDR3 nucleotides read TGTGCCAGTAGTATCCAGGGTGTGGGCCCTCGGGCTTTCTTT. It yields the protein CASSIQGVGPRAFF. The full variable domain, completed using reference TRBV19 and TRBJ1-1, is DGGITQSPKYLFRKEGQNVTLSCEQNLNHDAMYWYRQDPGQGLRLIYYSQIVNDFQKGDIAEGYSVSREKKESFPLTVTSAQKNPTAFYLCASSIQGVGPRAFFGQGTRLTVV.

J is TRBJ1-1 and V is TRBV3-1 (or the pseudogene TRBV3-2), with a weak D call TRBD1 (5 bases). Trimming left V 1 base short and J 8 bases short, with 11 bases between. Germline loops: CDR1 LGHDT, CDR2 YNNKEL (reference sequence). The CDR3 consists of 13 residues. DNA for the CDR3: TGTGCCAGCAGCCAAGTGATAAGGGGAGAAGCTTTCTTT. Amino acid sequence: CASSQVIRGEAFF.

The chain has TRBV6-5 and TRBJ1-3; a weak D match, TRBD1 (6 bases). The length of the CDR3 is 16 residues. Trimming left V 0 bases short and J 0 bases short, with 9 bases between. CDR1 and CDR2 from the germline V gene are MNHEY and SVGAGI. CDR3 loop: CASSYSWGLSGNTIYF. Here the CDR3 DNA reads TGTGCCAGCAGTTACTCCTGGGGGCTCTCTGGAAACACCATATATTTT.

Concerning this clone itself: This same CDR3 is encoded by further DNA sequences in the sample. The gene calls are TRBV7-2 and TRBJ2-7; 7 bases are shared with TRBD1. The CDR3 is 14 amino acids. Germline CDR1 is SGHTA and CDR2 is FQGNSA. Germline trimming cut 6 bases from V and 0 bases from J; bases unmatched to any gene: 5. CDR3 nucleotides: TGTGCCAGCAGTTACAGGGGTGGCTCCTACGAGCAGTACTTC. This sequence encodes CASSYRGGSYEQYF. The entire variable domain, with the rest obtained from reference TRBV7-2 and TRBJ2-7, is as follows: GAGVSQSPSNKVTEKGKDVELRCDPISGHTALYWYRQSLGQGLEFLIYFQGNSAPDKSGLPSDRFSAERTGGSVSTLTIQRTQQEDSAVYLCASSYRGGSYEQYFGPGTRLTVT.

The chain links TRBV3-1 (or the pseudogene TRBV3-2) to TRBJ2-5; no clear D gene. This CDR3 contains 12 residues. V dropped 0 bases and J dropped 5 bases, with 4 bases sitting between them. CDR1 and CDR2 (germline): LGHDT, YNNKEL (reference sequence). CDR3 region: CASSQDLETQYF. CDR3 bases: TGTGCCAGCAGCCAAGACCTTGAGACCCAGTACTTC.

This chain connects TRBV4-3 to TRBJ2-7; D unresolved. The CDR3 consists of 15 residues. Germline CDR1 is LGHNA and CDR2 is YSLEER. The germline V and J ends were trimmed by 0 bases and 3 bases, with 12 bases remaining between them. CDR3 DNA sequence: TGCGCCAGCAGCCAAGATCCCTCTAGTAACTACGAGCAGTACTTC. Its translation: CASSQDPSSNYEQYF.

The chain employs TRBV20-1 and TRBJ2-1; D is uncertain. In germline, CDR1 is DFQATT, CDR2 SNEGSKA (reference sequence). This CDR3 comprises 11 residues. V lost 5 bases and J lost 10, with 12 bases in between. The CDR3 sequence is CSAQFQQEQFF. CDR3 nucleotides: TGCAGTGCTCAATTTCAACAGGAGCAGTTCTTC.

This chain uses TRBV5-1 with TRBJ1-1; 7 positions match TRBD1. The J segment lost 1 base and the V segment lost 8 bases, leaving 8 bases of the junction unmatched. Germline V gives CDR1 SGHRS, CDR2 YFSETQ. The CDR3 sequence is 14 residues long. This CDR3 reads CASKTDRTNTEAFF. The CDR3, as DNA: TGCGCCAGTAAGACGGACAGGACGAACACTGAAGCTTTCTTT.

The CDR3 DNA sequence: TGTGCCAGCAGCGTAAGTCAGGGGTTCGATGAGCAGTTCTTC. This gives the protein CASSVSQGFDEQFF. The chain is built from TRBV9 and TRBJ2-1; tentatively, D is TRBD1 (6 bases). V gave up 1 base and J gave up 8 bases, with 13 bases separating them. Per the germline V gene, CDR1 is SGDLS and CDR2 is YYNGEE. The CDR3 totals 14 residues.